This TCR beta chain was identified in a study of blood T cell repertoires in COVID-19. Study in general: T cells, B-cell-depleted T cells, or PBMCs supplied cDNA or gDNA.

Participant ages covered about 18 to 95 years across 24 US areas. Allocation to cohorts depended on clinical history reported by the participants. This clone was seen a single time. The CDR3 sequence is 16 residues long. Germline CDR1 is MNHEY and CDR2 is SVGEGT. Germline trimming cut 5 bases from V and 6 bases from J; bases unmatched to any gene: 14. In the study's own analysis: Researchers report that nucleated cell counts were estimated from reference gene primer amplification. This table comes from immunoSEQ multiplex PCR, and its TCRdb copy is limited to in-frame clones, with some not included. Clone size and V and J calls were adopted from that table, with D and trimming inferred from the DNA. The sample lists 200,000 or so clones, 80% to 90% occurring once.

This chain uses TRBV6-2 or TRBV6-3 with TRBJ2-7; 9 bases fit TRBD1. Sample: PBMCs or T cells enriched from blood (not recorded which). The TCR originated in a middle-aged woman with acute COVID-19. The CDR3 is CASSTGLGTGHREQYF. The CDR3, as DNA: TGTGCCAGCAGTACCGGGTTAGGGACAGGGCATCGCGAGCAGTACTTC.